These 18 T cell receptor beta chains originate from one sample sequenced in a study of T-cell reconstitution after alpha-beta-depleted transplantation in children. Unique molecular identifiers featured in how the TCRbeta library was prepared. TCRdb fed the PCR reads into MiXCR, producing one record per CDR3 protein. The top ten hold less than 5% of the sample, which has approximately 590,000 distinct CDR3 sequences, roughly 10% seen once. The source material was PBMCs from the stem cell graft donor, sampled from the stem cell graft. The receptors shown here come from a human donor who donated a stem cell graft to a child with acute myeloid leukemia.

Only a few counts were recorded for this clonotype. The rearrangement joins TRBV20-1 to TRBJ1-2; unclear D gene. The CDR3 is 14 residues long. In germline, CDR1 is DFQATT, CDR2 SNEGSKA (reference sequence). Trimming pared 0 bases from V and 8 bases from J, leaving 16 bases between. CDR3 nucleotides: TGCAGTGCTAGAGAAATCCCGGGGAAGGCCGGCTACACCTTC. It is translated as CSAREIPGKAGYTF.

V gene TRBV6-2 or TRBV6-3 combines with J gene TRBJ2-4; a weak D match, TRBD2 (5 bases). Germline CDR1 and CDR2: MNHEY and SVGEGT. V was clipped by 6 bases and J by 7 bases, with 19 bases between them. The CDR3 is 15 residues long. This CDR3 reads CASRAPAGIENIQYF. The CDR3 DNA reads TGTGCCAGCAGAGCGCCCGCCGGGATCGAGAACATTCAGTACTTC.

V gene TRBV20-1 combines with J gene TRBJ2-1, with 9 bases fitting TRBD1. V dropped 5 bases and J dropped 5; count of bases not matched to a gene: 10. Germline loops: CDR1 DFQATT, CDR2 SNEGSKA (reference sequence). The CDR3 runs 15 residues. The CDR3 loop reads CSAPKTGGINNEQFF. The CDR3 DNA reads TGCAGTGCTCCTAAGACAGGGGGAATCAACAATGAGCAGTTCTTC.

This clonotype was counted only a few times. This chain connects TRBV5-4 to TRBJ2-5; no clear D gene. The germline gives CDR1 SGHNT, CDR2 YYREEE (reference sequence). The CDR3 covers 15 residues. V lost 5 bases, J lost 2 bases, and 16 bases lay in between. The CDR3 nucleotides are TGTGCCAGCAGTCGAAGGTGGATGGGGCAAGAGACCCAGTACTTC. It encodes CASSRRWMGQETQYF.

This clonotype has just a few counts. The chain links TRBV29-1 to TRBJ2-6, with 10 bases matching TRBD1. Germline CDR1 is SQVTM and CDR2 is ANQGSEA. J was trimmed by 0 bases and V by 6 bases; bases with no gene match: 8. The CDR3 totals 17 residues. The chain's CDR3 is CSVQSGQGSSGANVLTF. DNA for the CDR3: TGCAGCGTGCAATCGGGACAGGGGAGCTCTGGGGCCAACGTCCTGACTTTC.

This clonotype was found many times. V and J are TRBV6-1 and TRBJ2-5; 9 bases line up with TRBD2. V gave up 6 bases and J gave up 2 bases; unmatched junction bases: 4. Germline V gene sequence: CDR1 MNHNS, CDR2 SASEGT. The CDR3 consists of 14 residues. The DNA of the CDR3 is TGTGCCAGCAGCAAGACTAGCGGTCAAGAGACCCAGTACTTC. It yields the protein CASSKTSGQETQYF.

This clonotype was seen repeatedly, ten times or more. The J gene is TRBJ2-7, the V gene TRBV20-1; the match to TRBD2 covers 14 bases. This CDR3 is 15 amino acids long. CDR1 and CDR2 (germline): DFQATT, SNEGSKA (reference sequence). V was clipped by 6 bases and J by 4 bases; unmatched bases: 8. CDR3 region: CSAKTSGRAGYEQYF. The CDR3 DNA reads as TGCAGTGCCAAGACTAGCGGGAGGGCCGGGTACGAGCAGTACTTC.

The gene calls are TRBV12-3 or TRBV12-4 and TRBJ2-1; the match to TRBD2 covers 11 bases. The CDR3 loop spans 15 amino acids. The V segment lost 6 bases and the J segment 4 bases; nucleotides outside the gene matches: 5. The CDR3 loop reads CASSRLAGPYNEQFF. As DNA, the CDR3 is TGTGCCAGCAGCCGACTAGCGGGACCGTACAATGAGCAGTTCTTC.

This clonotype was detected only a few times. The chain combines TRBV20-1 with TRBJ2-7; D gene unclear. The CDR3 sequence is 11 residues long. The V and J ends lost 8 bases and 7 bases respectively, with 15 bases between them. Germline V gene data show CDR1 as DFQATT and CDR2 as SNEGSKA (reference sequence). This CDR3 is CSRSLGGEQYF. Here the CDR3 DNA reads TGCAGTCGTTCACTCGGTGGGGAGCAGTACTTC.

This clonotype was detected ten times or more. This chain links TRBV7-9 with TRBJ2-5; 9 nucleotides match TRBD1. The CDR3 spans 17 residues. Germline V lookup: CDR1 SEHNR, CDR2 FQNEAQ (reference sequence). J lost 0 bases, V lost 5 bases, and 10 bases had no gene match. The CDR3 loop reads CASSPRQGGSDQETQYF. The CDR3 DNA sequence: TGTGCCAGCAGCCCCCGACAGGGGGGGTCGGACCAAGAGACCCAGTACTTC.

On this clonotype itself: One end of the junction does not line up with germline, which may come from a read error. V is TRBV20-1 and J is TRBJ2-3; 8 bases are shared with TRBD1. The CDR3 is made up of 16 amino acids. From germline, CDR1 is DFQATT and CDR2 SNEGSKA (reference sequence). The CDR3 reads CCARKTGVFGTDTQYF. For the CDR3, the DNA is TGCTGTGCTAGGAAGACAGGGGTGTTTGGCACAGATACGCAGTATTTT.

This clonotype showed up many times. V gene TRBV6-2 or TRBV6-3 combines with J gene TRBJ1-1; no clear D gene. The CDR3 totals 13 residues. The ends were cut back, 0 bases at V and 5 bases at J, with 7 bases in the middle. Germline CDR1 reads MNHEY; CDR2 reads SVGEGT. The CDR3 DNA reads as TGTGCCAGCAGTTACTCTCCGCAGACTGAAGCTTTCTTT. It specifies CASSYSPQTEAFF.

The sample holds many counts of this clonotype. Germline and junction disagree at one end, which may indicate a read error. The chain uses TRBV18 and TRBJ2-3; D is ambiguous. This CDR3 contains 11 residues. Germline V gene lookup returns CDR1 KGHSH and CDR2 LQKENI. The CDR3 sequence: CASADGIDTQF. CDR3 coding DNA: TGTGCCAGCGCGGACGGAATAGATACGCAGTTT.

This clonotype has ten or more counts. The chain carries TRBV18 and TRBJ2-5; 8 nucleotides match TRBD2. CDR3 length: 16 amino acids. J lost 6 bases, V lost 6 bases, and 15 bases had no gene match. Germline assignment: CDR1 KGHSH and CDR2 LQKENI. The CDR3 here is CASSQPGLGTTKTQYF. In DNA, the CDR3 is TGTGCCAGCTCTCAACCGGGACTAGGGACGACAAAGACCCAGTACTTC. Together with reference TRBV18 and TRBJ2-5, the CDR3 gives the full variable domain: NAGVMQNPRHLVRRRGQEARLRCSPMKGHSHVYWYRQLPEEGLKFMVYLQKENIIDESGMPKERFSAEFPKEGPSILRIQQVVRGDSAAYFCASSQPGLGTTKTQYFGPGTRLLVL.

This clonotype appeared many times. The chain links TRBV6-2 or TRBV6-3 to TRBJ2-7, with 9 bases identical to TRBD2. Looked up from germline, CDR1 is MNHEY and CDR2 is SVGEGT. This CDR3 spans 14 amino acids. J was trimmed by 5 bases and V by 6 bases; bases with no gene match: 8. As DNA, the CDR3 is TGTGCCAGCAGCATAGCGGGAGTAGGCCACGAGCAGTACTTC. Its protein is CASSIAGVGHEQYF.

This clonotype appeared many times. The chain carries TRBV12-3 or TRBV12-4 and TRBJ1-3; D ambiguous. V was cut by 4 bases and J by 0 bases, with 4 bases left in between. This CDR3 comprises 13 residues. DNA of the CDR3: TGTGCCAGCAGTTCCAACTCTGGAAACACCATATATTTT. Protein product: CASSSNSGNTIYF.

This clonotype was observed a few times. The chain joins TRBV12-3 or TRBV12-4 to TRBJ2-5, with a weak D call TRBD2 (7 bases). The length of the CDR3 is 14 residues. Deletions cut 5 bases from V and 4 bases from J, with 14 bases between. Here the CDR3 reads CASSPSGGAETQYF. For the CDR3, the DNA is TGTGCCAGCAGTCCCTCGGGGGGCGCAGAGACCCAGTACTTC.

This clonotype was seen a handful of times. The rearrangement uses TRBV28 and TRBJ2-2, with TRBD2 identical over 11 bases. The trim removed 7 bases at V and 0 bases at J, leaving 10 bases unmatched. The CDR3 runs to 18 residues. From germline, CDR1 is MDHEN and CDR2 SYDVKM. CDR3 protein: CASMGLAVLTPNTGELFF. The DNA for the CDR3 is TGTGCCAGCATGGGACTAGCGGTCCTCACCCCGAACACCGGGGAGCTGTTTTTT.